These T cell receptor beta chains were read from a single sample in a study of beta chain features in type 1 diabetes. Profiling relied on immunoSEQ multiplex PCR, and the TCRdb table lists in-frame clones only, not all of them. The table lists roughly 340,000 clones, roughly an eighth of them singletons, with around 0.0099% in the top ten. Sequencing was carried out using naive CD4+ T cells from blood. The origin of the receptors is a woman aged 18-29 years with type 1 diabetes. The CDR3 runs from the conserved cysteine through the conserved F or W. The D gene is left open where the match is weak. The size field is filled for only some rows; it gives once, few, many or a size class.

CDR3 DNA: TGCGCCAGCAGCTTGGCCGGGCAGGGGAGCGGGCAGTACTTC; CDR3 protein: CASSLAGQGSGQYF; V gene: TRBV5-1; J gene: TRBJ2-7; D gene: NA; clone size: NA
CDR3 DNA: TGTGCCAGCATACTACCGGATCCTTCTAACTATGGCTACACCTTC; CDR3 protein: CASILPDPSNYGYTF; V gene: TRBV6-1; J gene: TRBJ1-2; D gene: NA; clone size: few
CDR3 DNA: TGCGCCAGCAGCCCTATGACTCTCTACGAGCAGTACTTC; CDR3 protein: CASSPMTLYEQYF; V gene: TRBV5-1; J gene: TRBJ2-7; D gene: NA; clone size: few
CDR3 DNA: TGTGCCAGCAGCTTAGATCGGGTGGAAAATAATTCACCCCTCCACTTT; CDR3 protein: CASSLDRVENNSPLHF; V gene: TRBV11-2; J gene: TRBJ1-6; D gene: NA; clone size: few
CDR3 DNA: TGCGCCAGCAGCCAAGTCACGGGGTTCATGAGGCTAAAGAAGGAGCAGTTCTTC; CDR3 protein: CASSQVTGFMRLKKEQFF; V gene: TRBV4-1; J gene: TRBJ2-1; D gene: NA; clone size: few
CDR3 DNA: TGTGCCAGCAGCTCCGGACAGGGGGCTACTGGGGCCAACGTCCTGACTTTC; CDR3 protein: CASSSGQGATGANVLTF; V gene: TRBV7-9; J gene: TRBJ2-6; D gene: TRBD1; clone size: NA
CDR3 DNA: TGTGCCAGCAGTGGTTTCGCAGATACGCAGTATTTT; CDR3 protein: CASSGFADTQYF; V gene: TRBV2; J gene: TRBJ2-3; D gene: NA; clone size: NA
CDR3 DNA: TGTGCCAGCAGCTTAGCGTCTAGCGGGAGCTATAGGCAGTATTTT; CDR3 protein: CASSLASSGSYRQYF; V gene: TRBV7-2; J gene: TRBJ2-3; D gene: TRBD2; clone size: NA
CDR3 DNA: TGTGCCAGCGGTCCTGGGACATTGAACACTGAAGCTTTCTTT; CDR3 protein: CASGPGTLNTEAFF; V gene: TRBV7-9; J gene: TRBJ1-1; D gene: NA; clone size: few
CDR3 DNA: TGTGCCAGCAGCCCAGCGCCAGACGGTGGACTTTGCTTC; CDR3 protein: CASSPAPDGGLCF; V gene: TRBV9; J gene: TRBJ2-7; D gene: NA; clone size: few
CDR3 DNA: TGCAGCGTTTGGACAGGGGTAGAGGAGCAGTACTTC; CDR3 protein: CSVWTGVEEQYF; V gene: TRBV29-1; J gene: TRBJ2-7; D gene: TRBD1; clone size: few
CDR3 DNA: TGTGCCTCAACCTCCGGGACAGGGGTAGTGGGCGAGCAGTACTTC; CDR3 protein: CASTSGTGVVGEQYF; V gene: TRBV30; J gene: TRBJ2-7; D gene: TRBD1; clone size: NA